The 11 T cell receptor beta chains given below trace back to one sample, sequenced in a study of cytomegalovirus exposure and HLA in healthy donors. The PCR was carried out with 60 Vbeta primers and 13 Jbeta primers. Assay: immunoSEQ multiplex PCR; the TCRdb copy retains only in-frame clones and omits some. Found here are about 260,000 clones, just under 85% of them singletons; the top ten hold about 2%. The sample taken for sequencing was PBMCs. The source of these receptors is a woman between 40 and 55 years old in good health and CMV-seropositive.

This chain joins TRBV5-6 and TRBJ1-5, with 9 positions matching TRBD1. V lost 4 bases and J lost 6; bases outside the gene matches: 8. Germline lookup yields CDR1 SGHDT and CDR2 YYEEEE. The CDR3 extends over 15 amino acids. CDR3 coding DNA: TGTGCCAGCAGCCAGGCCGGGACAGGGTTTCAGCCCCAGCATTTT. Its translation is CASSQAGTGFQPQHF.

The chain is built from TRBV9 and TRBJ1-1, with D perhaps TRBD1 (6 bases). The germline CDR1 and CDR2 sequences are SGDLS and YYNGEE. CDR3 length: 15 amino acids. Trimming took off 0 bases at V and 4 bases at J, with 13 bases between the two ends. CDR3 sequence reads: CASSVVGAGGTEAFF. The DNA of the CDR3 is TGTGCCAGCAGCGTAGTGGGGGCTGGGGGCACTGAAGCTTTCTTT.

This sequence joins TRBV7-3 and TRBJ2-5, with TRBD2 matching 8 bases. The CDR3 is 15 amino acids. CDR1 and CDR2 from the germline V gene are SGHTA and FQGTGA. The junction had 11 bases not matched to a gene; V was cut back by 6 bases and J by 5 bases. The CDR3 DNA reads TGTGCCAGCAGACCCCCCGAGCGGGAGCGGGAGACCCAGTACTTC. Translating gives CASRPPERERETQYF.

The rearrangement links TRBV7-3 to TRBJ2-3; TRBD2 agrees at 12 bases. With V trimmed by 4 bases and J by 4 bases, 3 bases remained unmatched. Germline V gene lookup returns CDR1 SGHTA and CDR2 FQGTGA. The CDR3 runs to 15 residues. In DNA form, the CDR3 reads TGTGCCAGCAGCTCCGGACTAGCGGGACCAGATACGCAGTATTTT. Its translation is CASSSGLAGPDTQYF.

The chain has TRBV7-2 and TRBJ1-3; D gene uncertain. From germline, CDR1 is SGHTA and CDR2 FQGNSA. Trimming took off 5 bases at V and 0 bases at J, with 11 bases between the two ends. This CDR3 spans 15 amino acids. In DNA form, the CDR3 reads TGTGCCAGCAGCCCTTACCCGGGCTCTGGAAACACCATATATTTT. Its protein product is CASSPYPGSGNTIYF. Combining the CDR3 with reference TRBV7-2 and TRBJ1-3 gives the whole variable domain GAGVSQSPSNKVTEKGKDVELRCDPISGHTALYWYRQSLGQGLEFLIYFQGNSAPDKSGLPSDRFSAERTGGSVSTLTIQRTQQEDSAVYLCASSPYPGSGNTIYFGEGSWLTVV.

V gene TRBV2 combines with J gene TRBJ1-2; D remains unclear. The V end was cut by 2 bases, the J end by 7 bases, with 8 bases between. This CDR3 contains 12 residues. Germline V CDR1 and CDR2: SNHLY, FYNNEI. The DNA for the CDR3 is TGTGCCAGCAGTGAACGGGGTGTTGGCTACACCTTC. It encodes CASSERGVGYTF.

This chain links TRBV2 with TRBJ2-2, with 10 bases matching TRBD1. Per germline, CDR1 SNHLY and CDR2 FYNNEI. This CDR3 has 16 amino acids. Germline trimming cut 1 base from V and 3 bases from J; bases unmatched to any gene: 2. CDR3 DNA sequence: TGTGCCAGCAGTGAAGAGACAGGGGGCTACACCGGGGAGCTGTTTTTT. Its translation: CASSEETGGYTGELFF.

This clone was counted a few times. The chain's CDR3 is CASSTSTEAFF. The CDR3 DNA reads as TGTGCCAGCAGCACTAGCACTGAAGCTTTCTTT. The chain has TRBV7-6 and TRBJ1-1; D gene unclear. The CDR3 covers 11 residues. Trimming shortened V by 5 bases and J by 4 bases, and 5 bases separated the two germline ends. Germline CDR1 is SGHVS and CDR2 is FNYEAQ.

This chain connects TRBV15 to TRBJ1-4; TRBD1 is a possible D gene (5 bases). CDR1 and CDR2 (germline): LNHNV, YYDKDF (reference sequence). V dropped 3 bases and J dropped 8 bases, with 10 bases sitting between them. The CDR3 runs to 13 residues. CDR3 sequence (DNA): TGTGCCACCAGCAGGGGACTTGGAGAAAAACTGTTTTTT. It translates to CATSRGLGEKLFF.

The J gene is TRBJ2-7, the V gene TRBV9; a weak D match, TRBD2 (5 bases). Germline CDR1 and CDR2: SGDLS and YYNGEE. CDR3 length: 14 residues. With 1 base removed from V and 3 bases from J, the gap between germline ends came to 11 bases. CDR3 in DNA: TGTGCCAGCAGCGTAAGCGGCGGACTCTACGAGCAGTACTTC. It codes for CASSVSGGLYEQYF.

The V gene is TRBV11-2, the J gene TRBJ2-1, with 8 positions matching TRBD2. V trimming: 5 bases; J trimming: 4 bases; junction bases outside the gene matches: 10. Germline-derived CDR1 and CDR2 are SGHAT and FQNNGV. The CDR3 extends over 16 amino acids. CDR3: CASSPLRASGYNEQFF. The CDR3, as DNA: TGTGCCAGCAGCCCCCTTAGGGCTAGCGGGTACAATGAGCAGTTCTTC.